This T cell receptor beta chain derives from a study of response to subunit inactivated influenza vaccine. There are 16 residues in the CDR3. The V end lost 4 bases, the J end lost 1 base, and 17 bases lay between the germline ends. CDR1 and CDR2 (germline): SGHRS, YFSETQ. One entry per CDR3 protein, called by TCRdb with MiXCR from the RT-PCR reads. The sample holds around 600,000 distinct CDR3 sequences, about 11% seen once. This same sample was also part of a study on T cells expressing NK-cell markers. That publication notes: UMIs were included in TCR beta cDNA generated by 5'RACE template switching. The authors derived TCR beta repertoires from sorted CD3+CD56+NKG2C+, CD3+CD56+NKG2C- and CD3+CD56-NKG2C+ T cells. In several experiments, an anti-gamma-delta TCR antibody restricted sorting to alpha-beta TCR T cells. Several of the donors also had these clonotypes leading their CD3+CD56-NKG2C+ fraction.

This material consisted of PBMCs from blood, taken on the day of vaccination. The chain employs TRBV5-1 and TRBJ1-1; D may be TRBD1 (6 bases). The sequence came from a man aged 45 to 65 who received an inactivated influenza vaccine. CDR3 region: CASSLTGGVRNTEAFF. The CDR3 DNA is TGCGCCAGCAGCCTTACCGGGGGCGTGAGGAACACTGAAGCTTTCTTT.